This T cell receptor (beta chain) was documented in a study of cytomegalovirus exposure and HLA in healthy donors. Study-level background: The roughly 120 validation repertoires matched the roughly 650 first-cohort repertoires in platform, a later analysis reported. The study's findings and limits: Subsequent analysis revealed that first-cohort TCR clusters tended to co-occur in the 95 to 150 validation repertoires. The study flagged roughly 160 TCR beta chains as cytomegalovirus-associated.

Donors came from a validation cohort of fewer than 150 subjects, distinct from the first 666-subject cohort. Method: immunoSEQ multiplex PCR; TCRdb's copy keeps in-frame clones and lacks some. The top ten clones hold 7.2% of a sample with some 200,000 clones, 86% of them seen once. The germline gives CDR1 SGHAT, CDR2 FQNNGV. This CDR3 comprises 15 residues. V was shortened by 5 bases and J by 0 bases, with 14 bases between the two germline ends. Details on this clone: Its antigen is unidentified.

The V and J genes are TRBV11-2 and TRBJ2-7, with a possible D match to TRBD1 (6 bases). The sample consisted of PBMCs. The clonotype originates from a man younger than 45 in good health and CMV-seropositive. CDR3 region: CASSPPDRPSYEQYF. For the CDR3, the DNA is TGTGCCAGCAGCCCCCCGGACAGACCCTCCTACGAGCAGTACTTC.